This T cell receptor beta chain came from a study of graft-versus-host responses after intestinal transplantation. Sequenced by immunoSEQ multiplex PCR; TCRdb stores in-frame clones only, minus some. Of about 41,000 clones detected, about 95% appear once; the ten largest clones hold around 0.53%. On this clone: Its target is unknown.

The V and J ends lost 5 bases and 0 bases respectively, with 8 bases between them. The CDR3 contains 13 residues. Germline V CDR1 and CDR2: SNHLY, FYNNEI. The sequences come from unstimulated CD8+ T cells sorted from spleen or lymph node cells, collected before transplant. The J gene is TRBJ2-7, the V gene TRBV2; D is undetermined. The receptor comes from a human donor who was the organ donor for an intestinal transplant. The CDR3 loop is CASSPTSSYEQYF. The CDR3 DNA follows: TGTGCCAGCAGTCCCACGAGCTCCTACGAGCAGTACTTC.